The 26 T cell receptor beta chains below come from one sample, sequenced in a study of blood T cell repertoires in COVID-19 (dated by TCRdb to 2019 to 2021). Receptor amplification or capture employed the immunoSEQ multiplex PCR assay. The table was pulled from immuneACCESS by TCRdb, which kept in-frame rearrangements only. Such tables lose some clones; where checked, under half of the loss comes from unresolved V genes, and the rest has no known cause. The sample table lists around 340,000 clones, more than 70% of them with a count of one. Clones ranked in the top ten supply 3.9% of the sample. The sequenced material came from peripheral blood. The receptor set was obtained from an older woman with COVID-19, enrolled during active disease.

This chain uses TRBV6-5 with TRBJ2-1, with 7 nucleotides matching TRBD1. The CDR3 consists of 14 residues. CDR1 and CDR2 (germline): MNHEY, SVGAGI. The V and J ends lost 2 bases and 7 bases, in that order; junction bases with no gene match: 5. The CDR3 DNA reads as TGTGCCAGCAGTTACAGGGGGCTGAGGAATGAGCAGTTCTTC. It yields the protein CASSYRGLRNEQFF.

The chain couples TRBV5-1 to TRBJ2-7; 9 positions match TRBD2. The CDR3 is made up of 15 amino acids. Germline V CDR1 and CDR2: SGHRS, YFSETQ. V was pared by 4 bases and J by 5 bases, with 10 bases of the junction left unmatched. In DNA form, the CDR3 reads TGCGCCAGCAGCGTAGCGGGGGCGGGTTTGAACGAGCAGTACTTC. Translation gives CASSVAGAGLNEQYF.

This clone was picked up one time. The chain carries TRBV12-3 or TRBV12-4 and TRBJ1-1; 10 nucleotides line up with TRBD1. The CDR3 runs to 13 residues. V shed 2 bases and J 9 bases; nucleotides not matched to a gene: 3. This CDR3 is CASSLTDRGKAFF. In nucleotides, the CDR3 is TGTGCCAGCAGTTTAACGGACAGGGGGAAAGCTTTCTTT.

The CDR3 DNA sequence: TGTGCCAGCAGTTTATCCGGACAGGCGGGCTATGGCTACACCTTC. Translation gives CASSLSGQAGYGYTF. The rearrangement joins TRBV7-2 to TRBJ1-2; 7 bases align to TRBD1. Germline V gene data show CDR1 as SGHTA and CDR2 as FQGNSA. V was pared by 6 bases and J by 4 bases, with 11 bases of the junction left unmatched. CDR3 length: 15 amino acids.

The genes are TRBV29-1 and TRBJ1-1; D is unclear. Germline CDR1 and CDR2: SQVTM and ANQGSEA. CDR3 length equals 12 residues. Trimming shortened V by 5 bases and J by 5 bases, and 12 bases separated the two germline ends. Written as DNA, the CDR3 is TGCAGCGTTTTAGTCGGGTGGACTGAAGCTTTCTTT. It specifies CSVLVGWTEAFF.

The rearrangement joins TRBV19 to TRBJ1-1, with D possibly TRBD1 on 6 matching bases. V dropped 0 bases and J dropped 8 bases, with 10 bases sitting between them. This CDR3 region has 13 residues. CDR1 is LNHDA, CDR2 SQIVND, per germline (reference sequence). CDR3 sequence (DNA): TGTGCCAGTAGTATAGAGGGGGCCAGGGAAGCTTTCTTT. Translation: CASSIEGAREAFF.

The chain joins TRBV5-1 to TRBJ2-4; 10 positions match TRBD1. J was trimmed by 6 bases and V by 4 bases; bases with no gene match: 22. CDR3 length: 20 residues. Germline V CDR1 and CDR2: SGHRS, YFSETQ. The CDR3 DNA follows: TGCGCCAGCAGCCCCTTAATAATGGCTCCCGACAGGGGGCCAGGAAACATTCAGTACTTC. Its translation is CASSPLIMAPDRGPGNIQYF.

The chain joins TRBV15 to TRBJ2-1; 8 bases align to TRBD2. V dropped 6 bases and J dropped 8; count of bases not matched to a gene: 12. There are 15 residues in the CDR3. Germline V gene data show CDR1 as LNHNV and CDR2 as YYDKDF (reference sequence). For the CDR3, the DNA is TGTGCCACCAGGGGGAGCGGGGGCCTGGCTCATGAGCAGTTCTTC. This gives the protein CATRGSGGLAHEQFF. Full variable domain (outside the CDR3, taken from reference TRBV15 and TRBJ2-1): DAMVIQNPRYQVTQFGKPVTLSCSQTLNHNVMYWYQQKSSQAPKLLFHYYDKDFNNEADTPDNFQSRRPNTSFCFLDIRSPGLGDTAMYLCATRGSGGLAHEQFFGPGTRLTVL.

This clone was detected only a few times. The V and J genes are TRBV15 and TRBJ1-2; maybe TRBD1 (5 bases). The germline V and J ends were trimmed by 1 base and 3 bases, with 12 bases remaining between them. Germline assignment: CDR1 LNHNV and CDR2 YYDKDF (reference sequence). There are 15 residues in the CDR3. CDR3 region: CATSRAGGEYYGYTF. The CDR3 DNA sequence: TGTGCCACCAGCAGAGCTGGAGGGGAGTACTATGGCTACACCTTC.

The genes are TRBV7-9 and TRBJ1-2, with TRBD1 identical over 7 bases. The germline V gene has CDR1 SEHNR and CDR2 FQNEAQ (reference sequence). The CDR3 has 15 amino acids. Unmatched junction bases numbered 7, after V lost 4 bases and J lost 2 bases. The CDR3 region is CASSSTGQWNYGYTF. CDR3 nucleotide sequence: TGTGCCAGCAGCTCCACGGGACAGTGGAACTATGGCTACACCTTC.

The rearrangement uses TRBV29-1 and TRBJ2-1; TRBD1 agrees at 7 bases. From germline, CDR1 is SQVTM and CDR2 ANQGSEA. Germline trimming cut 7 bases from V and 2 bases from J; bases unmatched to any gene: 8. This CDR3 has 14 amino acids. The CDR3 spells CSASRDSPYNEQFF. The CDR3 region has the DNA TGCAGCGCTAGCCGGGACAGCCCCTACAATGAGCAGTTCTTC.

The chain is built from TRBV5-1 and TRBJ2-7; D may be TRBD1 (6 bases). CDR1 is SGHRS and CDR2 is YFSETQ in the germline V gene. The CDR3 length is 13 residues. V was shortened by 0 bases and J by 2 bases, with 6 bases between the two germline ends. The CDR3 is CASSLDRAYEQYF. As DNA, the CDR3 is TGCGCCAGCAGCTTGGACAGGGCCTACGAGCAGTACTTC.

This chain links TRBV28 with TRBJ1-5; a weak D match, TRBD1 (5 bases). This CDR3 region has 14 residues. The germline CDR1 and CDR2 sequences are MDHEN and SYDVKM. Trimming removed 2 bases at V and 6 bases at J, with 11 bases between. The CDR3 DNA reads as TGTGCCAGCAGTTTACTGACAGCCGGTCAGCCCCAGCATTTT. Protein product: CASSLLTAGQPQHF. The variable domain in full, with the rest retrieved from reference TRBV28 and TRBJ1-5, is DVKVTQSSRYLVKRTGEKVFLECVQDMDHENMFWYRQDPGLGLRLIYFSYDVKMKEKGDIPEGYSVSREKKERFSLILESASTNQTSMYLCASSLLTAGQPQHFGDGTRLSIL.

This clone was detected only a few times. The chain combines TRBV3-1 (or the pseudogene TRBV3-2) with TRBJ2-2; a weak D match, TRBD1 (5 bases). Looked up from germline, CDR1 is LGHDT and CDR2 is YNNKEL (reference sequence). V was clipped by 0 bases and J by 1 base, with 6 bases between them. This CDR3 is built from 15 residues. The CDR3 bases are TGTGCCAGCAGCCAAGACAGGGTGAACACCGGGGAGCTGTTTTTT. Its translation is CASSQDRVNTGELFF.

The chain uses TRBV14 and TRBJ1-1; a weak D match, TRBD1 (5 bases). The germline gives CDR1 SGHDN, CDR2 FVKESK. The length of the CDR3 is 13 residues. V was trimmed by 5 bases and J by 3 bases, leaving 10 bases between them. The CDR3 coding sequence is TGTGCCAGCAGCACACAGGTCTACACTGAAGCTTTCTTT. Protein product: CASSTQVYTEAFF.

The V call is TRBV28, the J call TRBJ2-1; TRBD2 might be the D (6 bases). Deletions cut 3 bases from V and 8 bases from J, with 20 bases between. The CDR3 runs 16 residues. Germline CDR1 and CDR2: MDHEN and SYDVKM. The CDR3 bases are TGTGCCAGCAGTTTGCTCGCGGGGCGCAGGTACGATGAGCAGTTCTTC. It codes for CASSLLAGRRYDEQFF.

The chain joins TRBV24-1 to TRBJ2-3; TRBD2 matches 9 bases. The ends lost 3 bases at V and 0 bases at J; junction bases unmatched: 3. Germline values: CDR1 KGHDR, CDR2 SFDVKD. CDR3 size: 16 residues. This CDR3 is CATSDRRGGSTDTQYF. DNA for the CDR3: TGTGCCACCAGTGATCGGCGGGGGGGCAGCACAGATACGCAGTATTTT.

This chain connects TRBV4-2 to TRBJ2-3; 11 bases are shared with TRBD2. J was trimmed by 6 bases and V by 2 bases; bases with no gene match: 7. The CDR3 is made up of 16 amino acids. CDR1 is LGHNA, CDR2 YNFKEQ, per germline. CDR3 in amino acids: CASSQSVAGGPDTQYF. As DNA, the CDR3 is TGTGCCAGCAGCCAATCAGTAGCGGGGGGGCCCGATACGCAGTATTTT.

This chain joins TRBV7-3 and TRBJ1-1; no reliable D call. V lost 4 bases and J lost 1, with 7 bases in between. Germline CDR1 SGHTA, CDR2 FQGTGA. This CDR3 is built from 13 residues. CDR3 sequence reads: CASSSSGNTEAFF. The CDR3 bases are TGTGCCAGCAGCTCGTCAGGGAACACTGAAGCTTTCTTT.

J is TRBJ2-7 and V is TRBV6-5; 7 bases are a match to TRBD2. J was trimmed by 6 bases and V by 4 bases; bases with no gene match: 9. The CDR3 is 14 amino acids. From germline, CDR1 is MNHEY and CDR2 SVGAGI. The CDR3 DNA reads as TGTGCCAGCAGTTTGGGGGGGGGAAATAGCGAGCAGTACTTC. Residues: CASSLGGGNSEQYF.

The CDR3 DNA reads TGTGCCAGCAGTCCGACAGGGGGCCAGAGCACCGGGGAGCTGTTTTTT. Amino acid sequence: CASSPTGGQSTGELFF. This chain links TRBV7-6 with TRBJ2-2; 10 bases map to TRBD1. V shed 6 bases and J 4 bases; nucleotides not matched to a gene: 8. The CDR3 covers 16 residues. The V gene's germline CDR1 is SGHVS and CDR2 FNYEAQ.

Here the CDR3 DNA reads TGTGCCAGCAGCTCTGGACTAGCGGGGCGCACAGATACGCAGTATTTT. Its protein product is CASSSGLAGRTDTQYF. The chain carries TRBV7-2 and TRBJ2-3, with 12 bases identical to TRBD2. The CDR3 runs to 16 residues. Germline V gene data show CDR1 as SGHTA and CDR2 as FQGNSA. J gave up 1 base and V 4 bases, and 3 bases lay outside the gene matches.

The chain combines TRBV7-9 with TRBJ2-5; possible D gene TRBD2, 7 bases. In germline, CDR1 is SEHNR, CDR2 FQNEAQ (reference sequence). Trimming took 5 bases from V and 4 from J, leaving 11 bases between them. The CDR3 contains 13 residues. The CDR3 here is CASSGGALETQYF. Here the CDR3 DNA reads TGTGCCAGCAGCGGGGGGGCTTTAGAGACCCAGTACTTC.

The chain joins TRBV28 to TRBJ1-4, with TRBD1 as a possible D gene (5 bases). Trimming removed 4 bases from V and 5 bases from J, with 5 bases in between. Per the germline V gene, CDR1 is MDHEN and CDR2 is SYDVKM. The CDR3 contains 12 residues. The CDR3 protein is CASSSGNEKLFF. The CDR3, as DNA: TGTGCCAGCAGTTCAGGGAATGAAAAACTGTTTTTT. The entire variable domain, with the rest obtained from reference TRBV28 and TRBJ1-4, is as follows: DVKVTQSSRYLVKRTGEKVFLECVQDMDHENMFWYRQDPGLGLRLIYFSYDVKMKEKGDIPEGYSVSREKKERFSLILESASTNQTSMYLCASSSGNEKLFFGSGTQLSVL.

The CDR3 here is CASSKLGGEGTQYF. CDR3 in DNA: TGTGCCAGCAGCAAACTTGGGGGCGAAGGGACCCAGTACTTC. This chain joins TRBV9 and TRBJ2-5, with D possibly matching TRBD1 (6 bases). With 4 bases removed from V and 7 bases from J, the gap between germline ends came to 17 bases. The V gene's germline CDR1 is SGDLS and CDR2 YYNGEE. The length of the CDR3 is 14 residues. Looking up the rest from reference TRBV9 and TRBJ2-5 gives the full variable domain: DSGVTQTPKHLITATGQRVTLRCSPRSGDLSVYWYQQSLDQGLQFLIQYYNGEERAKGNILERFSAQQFPDLHSELNLSSLELGDSALYFCASSKLGGEGTQYFGPGTRLLVL.

This clone was observed a few times. V usage is TRBV7-2 and J usage is TRBJ2-1; D gene ambiguous. The CDR3 length is 16 residues. Germline V gives CDR1 SGHTA, CDR2 FQGNSA. V lost 5 bases and J lost 2, with 16 bases in between. The CDR3 sequence is CASSPTSRGTYNEQFF. CDR3 nucleotide sequence: TGTGCCAGCAGCCCCACTTCGAGAGGAACCTACAATGAGCAGTTCTTC.